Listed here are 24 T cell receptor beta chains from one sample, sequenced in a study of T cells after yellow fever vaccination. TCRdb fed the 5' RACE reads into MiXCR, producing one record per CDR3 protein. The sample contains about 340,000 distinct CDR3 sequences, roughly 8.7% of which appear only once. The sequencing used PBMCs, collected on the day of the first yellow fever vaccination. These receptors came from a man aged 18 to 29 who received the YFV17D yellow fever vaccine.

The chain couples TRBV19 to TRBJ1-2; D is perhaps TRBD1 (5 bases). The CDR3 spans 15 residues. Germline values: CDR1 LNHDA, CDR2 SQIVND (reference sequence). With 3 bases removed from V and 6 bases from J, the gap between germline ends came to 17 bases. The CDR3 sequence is CASSIFAGNIDGYTF. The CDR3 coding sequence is TGTGCCAGTAGTATTTTCGCAGGGAATATCGATGGCTACACCTTC. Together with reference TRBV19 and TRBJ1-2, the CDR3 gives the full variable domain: DGGITQSPKYLFRKEGQNVTLSCEQNLNHDAMYWYRQDPGQGLRLIYYSQIVNDFQKGDIAEGYSVSREKKESFPLTVTSAQKNPTAFYLCASSIFAGNIDGYTFGSGTRLTVV.

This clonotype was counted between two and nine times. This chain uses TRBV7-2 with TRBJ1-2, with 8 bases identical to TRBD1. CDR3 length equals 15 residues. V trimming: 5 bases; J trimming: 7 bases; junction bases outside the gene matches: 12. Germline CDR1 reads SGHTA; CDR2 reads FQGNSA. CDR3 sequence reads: CASSVSLIQGGGYTF. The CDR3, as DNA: TGTGCCAGCAGCGTTAGCTTGATACAGGGGGGTGGCTACACCTTC.

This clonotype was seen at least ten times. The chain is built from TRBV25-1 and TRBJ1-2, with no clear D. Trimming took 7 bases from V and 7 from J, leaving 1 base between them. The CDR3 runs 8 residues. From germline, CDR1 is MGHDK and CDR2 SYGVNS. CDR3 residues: CASTGYTF. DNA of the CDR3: TGTGCCAGCACTGGCTACACCTTC.

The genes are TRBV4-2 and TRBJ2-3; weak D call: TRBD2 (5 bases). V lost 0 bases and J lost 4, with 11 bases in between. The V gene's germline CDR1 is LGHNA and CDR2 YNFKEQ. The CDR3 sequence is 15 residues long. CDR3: CASSQEEVNSDTQYF. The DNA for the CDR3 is TGTGCCAGCAGCCAAGAGGAGGTGAATTCAGATACGCAGTATTTT.

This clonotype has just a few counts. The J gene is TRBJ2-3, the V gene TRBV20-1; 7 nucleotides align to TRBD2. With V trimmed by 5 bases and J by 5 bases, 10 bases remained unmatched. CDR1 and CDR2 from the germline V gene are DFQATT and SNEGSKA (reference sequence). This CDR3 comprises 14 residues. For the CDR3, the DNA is TGCAGTGCTCCCTTAGCGGGTCCCCAAGATACGCAGTATTTT. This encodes CSAPLAGPQDTQYF.

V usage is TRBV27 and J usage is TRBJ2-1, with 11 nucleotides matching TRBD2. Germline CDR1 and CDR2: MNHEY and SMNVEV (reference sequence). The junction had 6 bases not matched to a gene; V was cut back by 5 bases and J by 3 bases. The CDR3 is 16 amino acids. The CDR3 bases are TGTGCCAGCAGTGCCCTGACTAGCGGGGTCTACAATGAGCAGTTCTTC. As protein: CASSALTSGVYNEQFF.

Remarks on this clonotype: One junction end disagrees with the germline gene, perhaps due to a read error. The CDR3, as DNA: TGCAGTCCTAGATCCTCGAGCCATGAGCAGTTCTTC. Translating it yields CSPRSSSHEQFF. The rearrangement links TRBV20-1 to TRBJ2-1; the D is unclear. Germline V lookup: CDR1 DFQATT, CDR2 SNEGSKA (reference sequence). This CDR3 comprises 12 residues.

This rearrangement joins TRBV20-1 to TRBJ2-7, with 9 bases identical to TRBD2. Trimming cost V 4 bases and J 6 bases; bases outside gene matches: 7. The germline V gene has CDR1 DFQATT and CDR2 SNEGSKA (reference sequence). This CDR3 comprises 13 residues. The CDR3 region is CSATLAGRGEQYV. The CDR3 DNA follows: TGCAGTGCTACCCTAGCGGGGAGGGGCGAGCAGTACGTC.

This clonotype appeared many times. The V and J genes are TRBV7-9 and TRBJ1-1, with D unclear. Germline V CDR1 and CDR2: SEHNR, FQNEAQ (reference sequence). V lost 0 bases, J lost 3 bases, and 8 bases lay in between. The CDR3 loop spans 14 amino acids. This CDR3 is CASSLANRYTEAFF. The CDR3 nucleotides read TGTGCCAGCAGCTTAGCGAATCGGTACACTGAAGCTTTCTTT.

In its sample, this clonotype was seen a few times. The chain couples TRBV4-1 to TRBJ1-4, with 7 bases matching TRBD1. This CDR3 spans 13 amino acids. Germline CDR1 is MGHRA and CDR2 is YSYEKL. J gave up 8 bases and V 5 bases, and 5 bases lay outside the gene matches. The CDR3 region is CASSTGAMEKLFF. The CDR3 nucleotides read TGCGCCAGCAGCACAGGGGCGATGGAAAAACTGTTTTTT.

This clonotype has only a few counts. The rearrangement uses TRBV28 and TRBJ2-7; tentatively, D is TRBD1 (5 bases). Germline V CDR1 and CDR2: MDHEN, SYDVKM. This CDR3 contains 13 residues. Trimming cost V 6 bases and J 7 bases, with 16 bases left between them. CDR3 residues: CASRSSGSEEQYF. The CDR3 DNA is TGTGCCAGCAGATCTTCAGGGTCGGAGGAGCAGTACTTC.

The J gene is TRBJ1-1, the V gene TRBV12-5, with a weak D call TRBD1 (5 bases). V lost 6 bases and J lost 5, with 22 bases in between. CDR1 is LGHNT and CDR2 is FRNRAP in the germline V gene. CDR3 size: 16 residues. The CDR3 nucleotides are TGTGCTAGTGGCAAGGGTTTTACGGGGACGCGAACTGAAGCTTTCTTT. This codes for CASGKGFTGTRTEAFF. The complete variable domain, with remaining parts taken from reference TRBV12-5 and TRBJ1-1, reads DARVTQTPRHKVTEMGQEVTMRCQPILGHNTVFWYRQTMMQGLELLAYFRNRAPLDDSGMPKDRFSAEMPDATLATLKIQPSEPRDSAVYFCASGKGFTGTRTEAFFGQGTRLTVV.

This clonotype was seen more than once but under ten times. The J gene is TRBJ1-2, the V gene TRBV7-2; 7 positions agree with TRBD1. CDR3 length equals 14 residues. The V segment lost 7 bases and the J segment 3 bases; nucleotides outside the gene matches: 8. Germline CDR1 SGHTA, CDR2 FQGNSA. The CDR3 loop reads CASTFQGGDYGYTF. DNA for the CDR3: TGTGCCAGCACCTTTCAGGGGGGCGACTATGGCTACACCTTC.

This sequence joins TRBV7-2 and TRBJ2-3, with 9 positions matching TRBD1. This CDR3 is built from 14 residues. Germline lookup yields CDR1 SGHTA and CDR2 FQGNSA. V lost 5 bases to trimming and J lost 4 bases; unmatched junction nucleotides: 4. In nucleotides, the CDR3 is TGTGCCAGCAGCAGACAGGGGGGGGCAGATACGCAGTATTTT. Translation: CASSRQGGADTQYF.

The CDR3 here is CASSEVGGFYYNEQFF. CDR3 in DNA: TGTGCCAGCAGTGAAGTGGGGGGGTTTTACTACAATGAGCAGTTCTTC. The chain recombines TRBV21-1 with TRBJ2-1; the table's D call, TRBD1, has no DNA check behind it. TRBV21-1 is described as a pseudogene. CDR3 length: 16 residues.

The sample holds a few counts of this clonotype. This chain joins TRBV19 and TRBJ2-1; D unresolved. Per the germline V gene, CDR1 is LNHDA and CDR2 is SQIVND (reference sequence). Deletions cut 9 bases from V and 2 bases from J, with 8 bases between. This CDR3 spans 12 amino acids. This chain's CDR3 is CASRNPYNEQFF. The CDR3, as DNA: TGTGCCAGCCGTAACCCCTACAATGAGCAGTTCTTC. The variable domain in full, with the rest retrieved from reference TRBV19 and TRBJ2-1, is DGGITQSPKYLFRKEGQNVTLSCEQNLNHDAMYWYRQDPGQGLRLIYYSQIVNDFQKGDIAEGYSVSREKKESFPLTVTSAQKNPTAFYLCASRNPYNEQFFGPGTRLTVL.

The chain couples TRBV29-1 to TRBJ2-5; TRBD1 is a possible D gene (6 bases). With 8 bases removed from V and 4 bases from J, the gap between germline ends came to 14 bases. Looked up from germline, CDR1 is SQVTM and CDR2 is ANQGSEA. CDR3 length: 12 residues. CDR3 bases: TGCAGCCTTAGCGCAGGGGTAGAGACCCAGTACTTC. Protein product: CSLSAGVETQYF.

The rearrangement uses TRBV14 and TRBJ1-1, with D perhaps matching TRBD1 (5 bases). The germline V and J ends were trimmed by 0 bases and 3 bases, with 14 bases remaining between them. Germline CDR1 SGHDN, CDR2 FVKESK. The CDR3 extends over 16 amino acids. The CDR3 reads CASSQEGFWGYTEAFF. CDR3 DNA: TGTGCCAGCAGCCAAGAGGGCTTCTGGGGGTACACTGAAGCTTTCTTT.

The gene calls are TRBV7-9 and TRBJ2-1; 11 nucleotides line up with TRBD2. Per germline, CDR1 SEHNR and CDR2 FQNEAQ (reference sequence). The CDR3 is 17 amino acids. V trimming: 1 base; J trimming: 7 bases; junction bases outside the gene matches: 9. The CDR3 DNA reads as TGTGCCAGCAGCTTAGGATCGCGTCTAGCGGGGGGAAATGAGCAGTTCTTC. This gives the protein CASSLGSRLAGGNEQFF.

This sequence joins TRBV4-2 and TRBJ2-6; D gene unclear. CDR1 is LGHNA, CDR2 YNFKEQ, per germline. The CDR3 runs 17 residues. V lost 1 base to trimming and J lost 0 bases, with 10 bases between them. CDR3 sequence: CASSQGLSISGANVLTF. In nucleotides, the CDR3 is TGTGCCAGCAGCCAAGGCCTCAGTATCTCTGGGGCCAACGTCCTGACTTTC.

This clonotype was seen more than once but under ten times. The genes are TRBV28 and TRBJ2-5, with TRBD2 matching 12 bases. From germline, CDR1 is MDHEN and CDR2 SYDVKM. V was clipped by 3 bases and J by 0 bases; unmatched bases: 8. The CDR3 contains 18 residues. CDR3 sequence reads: CASSFFIRLAGDQETQYF. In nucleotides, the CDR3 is TGTGCCAGCAGTTTTTTTATACGACTAGCGGGGGACCAAGAGACCCAGTACTTC. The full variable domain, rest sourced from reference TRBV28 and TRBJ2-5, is DVKVTQSSRYLVKRTGEKVFLECVQDMDHENMFWYRQDPGLGLRLIYFSYDVKMKEKGDIPEGYSVSREKKERFSLILESASTNQTSMYLCASSFFIRLAGDQETQYFGPGTRLLVL.

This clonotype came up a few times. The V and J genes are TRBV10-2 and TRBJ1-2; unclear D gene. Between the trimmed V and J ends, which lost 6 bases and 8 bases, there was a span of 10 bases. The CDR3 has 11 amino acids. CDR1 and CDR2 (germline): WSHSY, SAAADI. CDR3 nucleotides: TGCGCCAGCAGGGACGGTACCGGCTACACCTTC. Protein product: CASRDGTGYTF.

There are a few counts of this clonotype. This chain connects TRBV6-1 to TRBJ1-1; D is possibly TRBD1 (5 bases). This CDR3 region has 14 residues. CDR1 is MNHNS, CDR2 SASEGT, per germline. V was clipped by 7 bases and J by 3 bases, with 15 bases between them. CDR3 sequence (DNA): TGTGCCAGCACCAAACAGGACTGGGACACTGAAGCTTTCTTT. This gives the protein CASTKQDWDTEAFF.

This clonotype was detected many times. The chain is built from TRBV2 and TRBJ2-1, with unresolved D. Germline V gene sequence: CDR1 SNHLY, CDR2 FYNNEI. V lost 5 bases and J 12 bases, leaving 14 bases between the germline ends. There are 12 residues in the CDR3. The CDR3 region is CASSSSDVGQFF. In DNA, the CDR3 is TGTGCCAGCAGTTCGTCGGACGTAGGGCAGTTCTTC. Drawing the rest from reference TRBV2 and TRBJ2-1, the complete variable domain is EPEVTQTPSHQVTQMGQEVILRCVPISNHLYFYWYRQILGQKVEFLVSFYNNEISEKSEIFDDQFSVERPDGSNFTLKIRSTKLEDSAMYFCASSSSDVGQFFGPGTRLTVL.